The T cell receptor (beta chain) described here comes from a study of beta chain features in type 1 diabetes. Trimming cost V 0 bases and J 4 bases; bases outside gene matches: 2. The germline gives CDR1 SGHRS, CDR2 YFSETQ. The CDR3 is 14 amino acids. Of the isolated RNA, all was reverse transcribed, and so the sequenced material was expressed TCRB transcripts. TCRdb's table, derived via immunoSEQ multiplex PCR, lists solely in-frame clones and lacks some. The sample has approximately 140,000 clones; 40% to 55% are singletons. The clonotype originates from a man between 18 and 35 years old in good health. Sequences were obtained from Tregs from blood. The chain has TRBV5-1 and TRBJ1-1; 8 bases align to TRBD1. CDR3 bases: TGCGCCAGCAGCTTGGCCACAGGGGGCACTGAAGCTTTCTTT. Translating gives CASSLATGGTEAFF.